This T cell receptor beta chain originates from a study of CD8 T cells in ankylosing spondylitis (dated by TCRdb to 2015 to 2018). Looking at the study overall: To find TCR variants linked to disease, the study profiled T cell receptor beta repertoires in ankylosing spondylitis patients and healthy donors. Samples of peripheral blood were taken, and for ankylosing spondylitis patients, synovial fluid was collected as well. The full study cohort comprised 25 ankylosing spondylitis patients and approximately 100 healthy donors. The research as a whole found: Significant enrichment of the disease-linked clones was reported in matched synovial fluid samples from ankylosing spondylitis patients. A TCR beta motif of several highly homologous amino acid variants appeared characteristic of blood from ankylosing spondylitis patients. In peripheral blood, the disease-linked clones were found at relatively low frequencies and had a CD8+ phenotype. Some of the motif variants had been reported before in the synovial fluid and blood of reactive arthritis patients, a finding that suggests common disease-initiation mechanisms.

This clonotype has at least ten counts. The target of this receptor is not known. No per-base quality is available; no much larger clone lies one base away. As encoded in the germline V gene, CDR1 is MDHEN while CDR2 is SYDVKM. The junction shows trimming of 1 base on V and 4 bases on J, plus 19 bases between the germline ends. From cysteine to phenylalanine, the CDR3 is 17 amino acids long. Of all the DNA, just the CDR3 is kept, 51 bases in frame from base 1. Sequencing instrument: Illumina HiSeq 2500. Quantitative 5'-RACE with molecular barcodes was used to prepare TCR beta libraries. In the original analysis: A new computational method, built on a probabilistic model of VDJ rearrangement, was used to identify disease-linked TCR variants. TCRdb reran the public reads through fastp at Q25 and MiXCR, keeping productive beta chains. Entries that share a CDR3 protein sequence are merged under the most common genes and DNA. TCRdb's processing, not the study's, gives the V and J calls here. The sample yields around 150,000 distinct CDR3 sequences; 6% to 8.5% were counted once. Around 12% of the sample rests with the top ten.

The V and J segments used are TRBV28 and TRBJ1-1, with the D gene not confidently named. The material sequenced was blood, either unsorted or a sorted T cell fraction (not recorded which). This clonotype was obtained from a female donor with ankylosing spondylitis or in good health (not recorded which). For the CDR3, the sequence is CASSLYGPLSPITEAFF. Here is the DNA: TGTGCCAGCAGTTTATACGGGCCCTTAAGCCCCATCACTGAAGCTTTCTTT.